The present TCR beta chain was sequenced within a study of T cell responses to AZD1222 COVID-19 vaccine. Investigators merged groups given second doses at roughly 4 or roughly 12 weeks. Repertoires were generated with immunoSEQ multiplex PCR, while TCRdb's copy carries only in-frame clones and drops some. The table lists about 120,000 clones, approximately 90% of them singletons. A note on this clone: What it binds is unknown.

Whole-study results and caveats: Repertoire sampling happened only post peak T cell response. There were vaccine-associated CD4 TCRs across spike, dominant at 160-218 and 743-854.

V gave up 5 bases and J gave up 11 bases, with 9 bases separating them. Germline V gene data show CDR1 as MNHEY and CDR2 as SVGAGI. This CDR3 has 10 residues. This receptor was obtained from an adult who received the AZD1222 COVID-19 vaccine. Sample: peripheral blood, taken 28 days after the second AZD1222 dose. The chain uses TRBV6-5 and TRBJ1-1; no clear D gene. This CDR3 is CASSPLYAFF. CDR3 nucleotides: TGTGCCAGCAGTCCCCTTTACGCTTTCTTT.